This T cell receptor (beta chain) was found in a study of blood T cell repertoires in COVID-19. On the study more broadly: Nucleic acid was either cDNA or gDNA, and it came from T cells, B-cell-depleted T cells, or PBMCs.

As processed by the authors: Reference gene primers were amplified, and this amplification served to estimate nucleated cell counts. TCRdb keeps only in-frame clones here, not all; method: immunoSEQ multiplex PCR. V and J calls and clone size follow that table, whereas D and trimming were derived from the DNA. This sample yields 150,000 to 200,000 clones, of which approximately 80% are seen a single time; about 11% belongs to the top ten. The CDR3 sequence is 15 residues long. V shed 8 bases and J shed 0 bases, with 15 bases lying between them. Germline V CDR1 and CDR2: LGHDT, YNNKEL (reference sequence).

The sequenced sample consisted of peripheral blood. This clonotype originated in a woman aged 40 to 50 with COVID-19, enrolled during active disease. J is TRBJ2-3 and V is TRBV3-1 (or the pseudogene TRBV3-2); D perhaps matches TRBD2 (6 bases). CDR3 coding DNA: TGTGCCAGCGGCGGGACGGATATTAGCACAGATACGCAGTATTTT. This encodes CASGGTDISTDTQYF.